This T cell receptor (beta chain) derives from a study of response to subunit inactivated influenza vaccine. Study outcomes and limitations: With each seasonal influenza vaccination, the authors suggested, few new T cells are recruited.

Trimming took off 2 bases at V and 7 bases at J, with 15 bases between the two ends. The germline V gene has CDR1 MNHEY and CDR2 SVGEGT. The CDR3 has 15 residues. TCRdb ran MiXCR on the RT-PCR reads and lists one entry per CDR3 protein. Among around 190,000 distinct CDR3 sequences listed, 9.2% were seen once. This clonotype was recorded a few times. The antigen remains unidentified. This receptor was obtained from a man aged 50-60 years who received an inactivated influenza vaccine. The chain links TRBV6-2 or TRBV6-3 to TRBJ1-5; D remains unclear. Sequencing was performed on non-naive T cells sorted from PBMCs, taken on the day of vaccination. As DNA, the CDR3 is TGTGCCAGCAGTTACAGTCAGATGGTAAAGCAGCCCCAGCATTTT. Protein product: CASSYSQMVKQPQHF.